This TCR beta chain was recovered during a study of breast tumors, draining lymph nodes, adjacent tissues. About this clonotype: Its antigen is unidentified. A much larger clone differs from this one at a single base, so this may be a read error.

Each CDR3 protein is one row after TCRdb ran MiXCR on the multiplex PCR reads. The sample contains fewer than 200,000 distinct CDR3 sequences, roughly 30% of which appear only once. Axillary draining lymph nodes of breast cancer patients supplied the node samples. Germline CDR1 and CDR2: SEHNR and FQNEAQ (reference sequence). CDR3 size: 15 residues. General study results and limits: Findings are consistent with lymph node origin and intratumoral expansion of most tumor T cells. Tumor repertoires ranked between lymph nodes and nontumor tissue in diversity, with V and J gene preferences.

This sequence joins TRBV7-9 and TRBJ1-2; TRBD1 aligns across 7 bases. Source material: axillary lymph node tissue. The source is a female donor with breast cancer. Some clones in this sample may be carry-over from other donors' samples. The CDR3 sequence is CASSSSPQTGNGYPF. The CDR3 DNA reads as TGTGCCAGCAGCTCCTCGCCCCAGACAGGGAATGGCTACCCCTTC. The entire variable domain, with the rest obtained from reference TRBV7-9 and TRBJ1-2, is as follows: DTGVSQNPRHKITKRGQNVTFRCDPISEHNRLYWYRQTLGQGPEFLTYFQNEAQLEKSRLLSDRFSAERPKGSFSTLEIQRTEQGDSAMYLCASSSSPQTGNGYPFGSGTRLTVV.